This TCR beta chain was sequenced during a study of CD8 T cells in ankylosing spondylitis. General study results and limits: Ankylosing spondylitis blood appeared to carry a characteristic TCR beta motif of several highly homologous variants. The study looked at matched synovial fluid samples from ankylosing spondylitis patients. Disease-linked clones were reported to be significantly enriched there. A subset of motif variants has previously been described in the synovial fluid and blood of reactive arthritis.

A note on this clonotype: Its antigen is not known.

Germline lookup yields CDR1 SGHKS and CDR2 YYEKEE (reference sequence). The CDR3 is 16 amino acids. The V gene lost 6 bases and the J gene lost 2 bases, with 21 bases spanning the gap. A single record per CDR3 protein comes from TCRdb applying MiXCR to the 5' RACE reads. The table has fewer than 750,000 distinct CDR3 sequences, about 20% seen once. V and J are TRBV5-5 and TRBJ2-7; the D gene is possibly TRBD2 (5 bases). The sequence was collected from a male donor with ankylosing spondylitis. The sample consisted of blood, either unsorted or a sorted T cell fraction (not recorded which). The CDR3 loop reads CASIPSSGLGAYEQYF. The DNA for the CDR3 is TGTGCCAGCATCCCCTCTAGTGGCCTCGGGGCCTACGAGCAGTACTTC.